A selection of T cell receptor beta chains follows, all from one sample in a study of cytomegalovirus exposure and HLA in healthy donors. Sequenced by immunoSEQ multiplex PCR; TCRdb stores in-frame clones only, minus some. The sample carries roughly 150,000 clones, around 87% recorded once. Sequenced input: PBMCs. The receptors stem from a man aged 18 to 30 in good health and CMV-seropositive. CDR3s include the opening cysteine and the closing phenylalanine or tryptophan. Each record gives: V gene, clone size, J gene, D gene, CDR3 DNA, CDR3 protein. D genes are given only for firm matches. Size is omitted from some rows. Given values are once, few, many or a class for expanded clones.

TRBV27,NA,TRBJ2-5,TRBD2,TGTGCCAGGCCCCCGGGACTAGCAGACCGGGAATTGGAGACCCAGTACTTC,CARPPGLADRELETQYF
TRBV6-5,few,TRBJ1-1,TRBD1,TGTGCCAGCAGTACAGGGGCATGGGACACTGAAGCTTTCTTT,CASSTGAWDTEAFF
TRBV6-4,NA,TRBJ2-1,TRBD2,TGTGCCAGCAGTGACTCCGCGGGGGTCAATGAGCAGTTCTTC,CASSDSAGVNEQFF
TRBV7-8,NA,TRBJ1-2,NA,TGTGCCAGCAGCGCGAACCAGGGCCGCTATGGCTACACCTTC,CASSANQGRYGYTF
TRBV6-5,NA,TRBJ2-7,TRBD1,TGTGCCAGCAGTTATGCCGGGACAGGGATTTACGAGCAGTACTTC,CASSYAGTGIYEQYF
TRBV19,NA,TRBJ2-7,NA,TGTGCCAGTAGTATCCAGGGGTTAGTGTACGAGCAGTACTTC,CASSIQGLVYEQYF
TRBV7-8,NA,TRBJ1-1,NA,TGTGCCAGCAGCTTAGGGCACACCACTGAAGCTTTCTTT,CASSLGHTTEAFF
TRBV5-1,NA,TRBJ1-3,TRBD1,TGCGCCAGCAGCTACCAGACAGGGGCGGAAGACACCATATATTTT,CASSYQTGAEDTIYF
TRBV5-4,NA,TRBJ2-1,NA,TGTGCCAGCAGAATGGAGGTGGTTTTGGGCGGGACGGGGCCTTACAATGAGCAGTTCTTC,CASRMEVVLGGTGPYNEQFF
TRBV7-9,NA,TRBJ2-3,NA,TGTGCCAGCAGCCACCGGGACTTCACAGATACGCAGTATTTT,CASSHRDFTDTQYF
TRBV10-2,once,TRBJ2-7,TRBD1,TGCGCCAGCAGGGGACAGGGGGCGAGTTCCGAGCAGTACTTC,CASRGQGASSEQYF
TRBV11-2,once,TRBJ2-1,TRBD1,TGTGCCAGCAGCACCTTGACAGGGCACAATGAGCAGTTCTTC,CASSTLTGHNEQFF
TRBV5-1,NA,TRBJ1-1,TRBD1,TGCGCCAGCACGAGGGGGCTAGGGAACACTGAAGCTTTCTTT,CASTRGLGNTEAFF
TRBV5-8,NA,TRBJ1-5,NA,TGTGCCAGCAGCCCCGGGGGGGCGCGGTACCAGCCCCAGCATTTT,CASSPGGARYQPQHF
TRBV7-6,NA,TRBJ2-3,NA,TGTGCCAGCAGCTTACGGCCCCTACGGAGTGAAGATACGCAGTATTTT,CASSLRPLRSEDTQYF
TRBV5-6,NA,TRBJ1-2,NA,TGTGCCAGCAGAAGGGCGGGCAGGACCTATGGCTACACCTTC,CASRRAGRTYGYTF
TRBV27,NA,TRBJ2-7,TRBD2,TGTGCCAGCGGGGCGGGAGTCACCGAGCAGTACTTC,CASGAGVTEQYF
TRBV4-1,NA,TRBJ2-1,TRBD2,TGCGCCAGCAGGCAGACTAGCTCCTACCACAATGAGCAGTTCTTC,CASRQTSSYHNEQFF
TRBV9,NA,TRBJ1-2,NA,TGTGCCAGCAGCGTATCAGACAGAGATAACTATGGCTACACCTTC,CASSVSDRDNYGYTF
TRBV5-6,NA,TRBJ2-3,NA,TGTGCCAGCAGCTTGGGGCGGGATACGCAGTATTTT,CASSLGRDTQYF
TRBV9,NA,TRBJ1-1,NA,TGTGCCAGCAGCCCCAGGGGTGGGGCGAACACTGAAGCTTTCTTT,CASSPRGGANTEAFF
TRBV15,NA,TRBJ2-5,NA,TGTGCCACCAGCAGAGAAGGGGTCATACAAGAGACCCAGTACTTC,CATSREGVIQETQYF
TRBV19,few,TRBJ2-1,NA,TGTGCCAGTAGTATAGAAGGGGCCAACTACAATGAGCAGTTCTTC,CASSIEGANYNEQFF
TRBV30,NA,TRBJ1-5,NA,TGTGCCTGGAGTGTGAGGGCAGGCCGTTCTCTCGTCCGGCCCCAGCATTTT,CAWSVRAGRSLVRPQHF